Following are 6 T cell receptor beta chains from one sample sequenced in a study of vaccination and CD4 T cells after COVID-19. Stated treatment: roughly 10-day PBMC culture with coronavirus spike peptide pools or control peptides (ViraFEST assay). The Oncomine TCR Beta short-read assay was applied to DNA of cultured CD4+ T cells. TCRdb re-analysed the PCR reads in MiXCR, keeping a single row per CDR3 protein. The repertoire holds about 14,000 distinct CDR3 sequences, with roughly 43% as singletons. Their cognate antigens are unknown. The sample was CD4+ T cells from blood, cultured in vitro. The receptors here all came from a human donor who had recovered from COVID-19.

A few counts support this clonotype. The chain couples TRBV24-1 to TRBJ1-1; perhaps TRBD1 as D (5 bases). The CDR3 sequence is 14 residues long. V shed 9 bases and J shed 10 bases, with 23 bases lying between them. Per the germline V gene, CDR1 is KGHDR and CDR2 is SFDVKD. CDR3 loop: CATSWGTAARGAFF. CDR3 coding DNA: TGTGCCACCTCCTGGGGGACGGCCGCCCGGGGAGCTTTCTTT.

V and J are TRBV24-1 and TRBJ1-1, with a tentative D call TRBD1 (5 bases). Germline CDR1 is KGHDR and CDR2 is SFDVKD. The length of the CDR3 is 13 residues. V gave up 7 bases and J gave up 1 base, with 9 bases separating them. The CDR3 bases are TGTGCCACCAGGGGACCGACGAACACTGAAGCTTTCTTT. It yields the protein CATRGPTNTEAFF.

This clonotype was seen a handful of times. The chain employs TRBV7-6 and TRBJ1-3; D remains unclear. Trimming pared 4 bases from V and 0 bases from J, leaving 10 bases between. This CDR3 contains 15 residues. Germline V gene data show CDR1 as SGHVS and CDR2 as FNYEAQ. The CDR3 DNA reads TGTGCCAGCAGCTCCTCCGGTAGCTCTGGAAACACCATATATTTT. It is translated as CASSSSGSSGNTIYF.

The chain recombines TRBV2 with TRBJ2-5; unclear D gene. Trimming stripped 6 bases from V and 7 bases from J, with 21 bases between. CDR1 and CDR2 from the germline V gene are SNHLY and FYNNEI. This CDR3 has 15 amino acids. CDR3 region: CASREKALPGGTQYF. The CDR3 coding sequence is TGTGCCAGCAGAGAAAAAGCACTCCCAGGCGGGACCCAGTACTTC.

The J gene is TRBJ2-2, the V gene TRBV7-8; the D gene is possibly TRBD1 (6 bases). The germline CDR1 and CDR2 sequences are SGHVS and FQNEAQ. This CDR3 contains 15 residues. Between the trimmed V and J ends, which lost 1 base and 2 bases, there was a span of 8 bases. In DNA, the CDR3 is TGTGCCAGCAGCTTAGGGACAGCTAACACCGGGGAGCTGTTTTTT. This translates into CASSLGTANTGELFF.

The J gene is TRBJ2-7, the V gene TRBV28; D possibly corresponds to TRBD2 (6 bases). The V and J ends lost 0 bases and 6 bases respectively, with 15 bases between them. The germline gives CDR1 MDHEN, CDR2 SYDVKM. The CDR3 length is 15 residues. The CDR3, as DNA: TGTGCCAGCAGTTTATGGGGGGGAAGGGATCTCGAGCAGTACTTC. It is translated as CASSLWGGRDLEQYF.